This T cell receptor beta chain was sequenced in a study of T cell responses to AZD1222 COVID-19 vaccine (dated by TCRdb to about 2021). In the study overall: A total of 233 trial participants underwent TCR sequencing, of whom roughly 210 had received two doses of AZD1222 and about 25 had received two doses of the MenACWY control vaccine. Trial participants were enrolled by age into subgroups of 18-55, 56-69 and 70-plus years, and around 150, 28 and 57 TCR-sequenced participants, respectively, were included in these subgroups. Overall results and qualifications from the work: The whole spike protein was spanned by vaccine-associated CD4 TCRs, and dominant responses were seen in regions 160-218 and 743-854. The 56-69-year group was small, and its depth increase did not reach significance, likely because of low power. Participants were mostly white British and included more females than males, and it was suggested by the authors that clonal diversity may have been underestimated. Because no day 14 peak-response samples were available, repertoires were characterized only after the peak T cell response. Reportedly, almost half of the unique spike-specific TCRs recognized epitopes lying outside the regions that are mutated in the B.1.351 and B.1.1.7 variants. Conclusions about previously exposed vaccinees are limited, since just a handful of AZD1222 recipients were seropositive for SARS-CoV-2 at baseline. After two AZD1222 doses, both the breadth and the depth of spike-specific TCRs were significantly higher than at day 0 and than in MenACWY recipients.

Sample time point, as interpreted from the label and publication: about 28 days (+/-7) after the second vaccine dose. AZD1222 recipients with second doses at about 4 weeks or about 12 weeks were pooled, because spike-specific TCR depth and breadth did not differ between schedules. Vaccinee samples were obtained from the UK trials COV001 and COV002, which included a single-blind randomized controlled phase 2/3 trial of AZD1222 (ChAdOx1 nCoV-19) in healthy adults. For TCRbeta chain sequencing, PBMC samples were collected from trial participants at day 0 and at day 28 after the second dose. The CDR3 regions of human TCRbeta chains were analyzed by immunosequencing. The paper's processing steps were these. Repertoire TCRs were checked for matches against a reference library of SARS-CoV-2-specific TCRs that had been generated using the MIRA antigen-specificity platform. Breadth was defined as the fraction of unique TCRs that were SARS-CoV-2-associated, and depth was defined as the fraction of total T cells that were SARS-CoV-2-associated. Using the MIRA data, each spike-specific TCR was mapped to the spike region that the TCR reacts to and placed in a CD4 or CD8 class. Log10-transformed breadth and depth values were compared by one-way ANOVA with Sidak's multiple comparisons tests. In its TCRdb copy, this immuneACCESS table keeps in-frame sequences only and misses some clones. Where compared with another copy, unresolved V genes explain less than half of these, and the others have no known cause. The DNA was the basis for D and trimming; V, J and clone size are from that table. The table for this sample lists approximately 200,000 clones; approximately 93% of them were counted only once. The top ten hold less than 1.2% of the sample.

To note about this clone: The target of this receptor is not known. Base qualities were left out, and no much larger clone turns up one base away.

Sequencing was performed on peripheral blood, taken 28 days after the second AZD1222 dose. This sequence was found in an adult who received the AZD1222 COVID-19 vaccine.

CDR3 protein: CTSSPGRPSKNTEAFF. The DNA is as follows: TGCACCAGCAGCCCGGGCAGACCCAGTAAGAACACTGAAGCTTTCTTT. The chain was built from TRBV1 and TRBJ1-1. TRBV1 corresponds to a pseudogene. From the cysteine up to the phenylalanine, the CDR3 has a length of 16 residues. Kept here is only the CDR3 DNA, which spans 48 bases and is read in frame from base 1.